Sequencing of this T cell receptor beta chain was carried out in a study of siplizumab effects on memory and regulatory T cells. Broader study findings: Alloreactive sequences traceable to unstimulated CD4+ memory cells were significantly reduced by siplizumab. Tregs that proliferated in siplizumab cultures did not have their suppressive function confirmed. In unstimulated cells, naive T cells appeared more diverse than memory T cells and seemed major alloresponse contributors. Mappable alloreactive CD4+ clones were on average about 62% Treg-derived with siplizumab, 26.9% in controls.

The ends were cut back, 4 bases at V and 9 bases at J, with 16 bases in the middle. Germline V gene lookup returns CDR1 GTSNPN and CDR2 SVGIG (reference sequence). This CDR3 has 14 residues. As to this clone: The target antigen is unknown.

Assay: immunoSEQ multiplex PCR; the TCRdb copy retains only in-frame clones and omits some. This repertoire shows roughly 93,000 clones, roughly 94% found once; its top ten account for 1.3%. The clonotype was recovered from a human donor in good health. The specimen sequenced was non-Treg CD4+ T cells sorted from blood. V and J are TRBV30 and TRBJ1-6, with D possibly being TRBD1 (5 bases). The CDR3 nucleotides read TGTGCCTGGACATTTGGGGTCGGGGGTTCACCCCTCCACTTT. Encoded protein: CAWTFGVGGSPLHF. Drawing the rest from reference TRBV30 and TRBJ1-6, the complete variable domain is SQTIHQWPATLVQPVGSPLSLECTVEGTSNPNLYWYRQAAGRGLQLLFYSVGIGQISSEVPQNLSASRPQDRQFILSSKKLLLSDSGFYLCAWTFGVGGSPLHFGNGTRLTVT.